One T cell receptor beta chain is described in this entry. Its specificity is not known. This entry belongs to a study of T cell repertoires in cytomegalovirus infection. About the study: Public signatures in TCR beta pointed to CMV infection and matching HLA type.

This CDR3 has 15 residues. Per the germline V gene, CDR1 is MNHNS and CDR2 is SASEGT. Trimming took off 6 bases at V and 3 bases at J, with 18 bases between the two ends. TCRdb analysed the reads with MiXCR anew, one entry per CDR3 protein. The sample yields approximately 590,000 distinct CDR3 sequences, under 45% seen once. This sequence joins TRBV6-1 and TRBJ2-7; tentatively, D is TRBD2 (7 bases). The TCR comes from a human donor in good health (CMV status not recorded). Some clones in this sample may be carry-over from other donors' samples. Sequences were derived from cultured PBMCs, sampled from culture after CMV antigen stimulation. CDR3 region: CASSVTSGGRYEQYF. CDR3 DNA: TGTGCCAGCAGCGTGACGTCCGGGGGGCGCTACGAGCAGTACTTC.